The rows below give T cell receptor beta chains drawn from one sample of a study of CXCR3-negative and CXCR3-positive naive CD8 T cells. One entry per CDR3 protein, without DNA, is what TCRdb gives after re-calling the 5' RACE reads. The specimen's table records more than 100,000 distinct CDR3 sequences. Sequencing was performed on naive CXCR3+ CD8+ T cells from blood. These receptors originate from a human donor in good health. Some clones in this sample may be carry-over from other donors' samples. The CDR3 runs from the conserved cysteine through the conserved F or W.

TRBJ2-7,TRBV7-9,CASCYGGNYEQYF
TRBJ2-7,TRBV4-1,CASSQGGTQSGEQYF
TRBJ2-7,TRBV7-8,CASSLYSSEQYF
TRBJ2-1,TRBV15,CATSTTRDRQDNEQFF
TRBJ2-5,TRBV5-1,CASSLDLFWAETQYF
TRBJ2-7,TRBV11-3,CASSPNYYEQYF
TRBJ2-1,TRBV29-1,CSVGPTAYDNEQLF
TRBJ1-4,TRBV7-9,CASSPVADWKLFF
TRBJ2-1,TRBV10-3,CAIKDWGEQFF
TRBJ2-2,TRBV29-1,CSVYPGTGGTGELFF
TRBJ1-5,TRBV19,CASGQGNQPQHF
TRBJ1-5,TRBV19,CASSLGLESYQPQHF
TRBJ2-7,TRBV15,CATSRDPTAYEQYF
TRBJ2-1,TRBV5-6,CASSSQTGEQFF
TRBJ2-3,TRBV2,CASSTTHRGRTDTQYF
TRBJ2-7,TRBV7-2,CASSLISWTGSKLTYEQYF
TRBJ2-7,TRBV29-1,CSGRDSNSYEQYF
TRBJ1-1,TRBV28,CAASEGTEAFF
TRBJ2-3,TRBV12-3/TRBV12-4,CASSPRTGGGTDTQYF
TRBJ2-5,TRBV29-1,CSVEDWGVEETQYF
TRBJ2-7,TRBV4-1,CASSQDPAPGLGYEQYF
TRBJ2-7,TRBV19,CASSKTGQTYEQYF
TRBJ1-1,TRBV27,CASSFWGYSEAFF